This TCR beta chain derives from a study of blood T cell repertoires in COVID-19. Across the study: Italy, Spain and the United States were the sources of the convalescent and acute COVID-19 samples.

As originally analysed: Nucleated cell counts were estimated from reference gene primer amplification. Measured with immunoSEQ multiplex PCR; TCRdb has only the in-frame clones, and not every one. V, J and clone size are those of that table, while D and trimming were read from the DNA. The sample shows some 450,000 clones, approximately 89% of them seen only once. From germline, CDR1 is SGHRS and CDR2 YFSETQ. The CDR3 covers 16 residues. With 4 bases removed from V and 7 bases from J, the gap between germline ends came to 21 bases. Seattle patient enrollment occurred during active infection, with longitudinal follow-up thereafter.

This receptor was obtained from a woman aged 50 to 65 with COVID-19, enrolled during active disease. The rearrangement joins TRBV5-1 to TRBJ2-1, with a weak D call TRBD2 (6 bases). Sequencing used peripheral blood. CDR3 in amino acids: CASSPRDSRVGNEQFF. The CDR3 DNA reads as TGCGCCAGCAGCCCCCGGGACTCCCGAGTGGGGAATGAGCAGTTCTTC.